This TCR beta chain was identified in a study of cytomegalovirus exposure and HLA in healthy donors (dated by TCRdb to 2015 to 2018). Turning to the overall study: An earlier analysis of several hundred of the donors reported 250 to 300 Gb of sequence data and 117 million unique TCR beta sequences from around 200 million T cells. An early release that covered about 600 HLA-typed donors contained 250 to 350 gigabases of sequencing data and around 85 million unique TCR sequences. The genetic ancestry cluster associated with self-reported Caucasian donors included about 84% of the roughly 400 genotyped donors. The aim of the study was to test whether cataloging public T cell receptors could identify signatures of past pathogen exposure. The study used immunosequencing to profile the T cell repertoires of approximately 640 subjects and linked those repertoires to cytomegalovirus serostatus. Besides the first cohort of roughly 640 subjects, a separate validation cohort made up of over 100 different subjects was used. High-throughput TCR immunosequencing, statistical association of individual TCRs with disease status, and machine learning were combined to predict cytomegalovirus infection status. In a later analysis, previously published TCR beta repertoires from 550 to 750 donors were re-analyzed and high-resolution HLA genotyping was added so that TCR occurrence patterns could be studied. The later analysis used no new phenotypic data to find candidate immune exposures, relying instead on TCR beta sequences and their occurrence across donors. An earlier analysis of some 600 of the donors applied high-throughput TCR beta sequencing to assess whether each TCR beta V gene segment acted as functional or pseudogenic. Donor age, sex, ethnicity and CMV serostatus were collected together with the repertoire data. A later genetic analysis used genome-wide SNP genotypes for about three fifths of the 666 donors, treating that subset as a discovery cohort. All discovery cohort repertoires had been generated using a single sequencing platform. HLA typing included class I and class II loci at four-digit resolution. Typing coverage differed by locus: A, B, C, DRB1 and DQB1 were typed in roughly 629-640 donors, DQA1 in about 500, DPA1 in approximately 600, and DPB1 in around 490. Because of strong linkage in the cohort, four to six DR-DQ haplotypes were treated as single units for association and clustering. Among 398 genotyped donors of the cohort, an average of 235,054 unique TCR beta nucleotide sequences were sequenced per donor, roughly 20% of them non-productive.

In total, roughly 670 healthy bone marrow donors made up the cohort. Cohort members were all nominally healthy when sampled, although unrecorded immune exposures were likely present. The donor tested CMV seropositive, placing the donor among the approximately 290 seropositive members of the cohort. Each donor provided a peripheral blood sample, and peripheral blood mononuclear cells were used for TCR beta sequencing. The Qiagen DNeasy Blood Extraction Kit was used to extract genomic DNA from the blood cell samples. Library generation was performed with the immunoSEQ multiplex PCR assay. For the multiplex PCR, a mixture combining 60 forward primers for TCR Vbeta segments and 13 reverse primers for TCR Jbeta segments was used. The CDR3 region of rearranged TCR beta genes was amplified from genomic DNA with a multiplex PCR assay. The Illumina HiSeq System was used to sequence the amplified TCR beta libraries as 87-base-pair reads. In the authors' own workflow: A later analysis tallied 75 million to 95 million unique TCR beta chains across the 666 repertoires, and approximately 12 million of those chains were shared by two or more donors. A nearest-neighbor algorithm error-corrected the raw reads and collapsed the reads into unique sequences, merging closely related sequences to remove PCR and sequencing errors. To assign V, D and J gene segments, CDR3 sequences were aligned to IMGT reference sequences. For a sequence to be retained, a match of at least six nucleotides to both a V gene segment and a J gene segment was required. A rearrangement was called productive if the CDR3 had no stop codons and remained in frame with V and J, and every other rearrangement was called non-productive. Following IMGT convention, CDR3 was defined as the stretch from the second conserved V-encoded cysteine to the conserved J-encoded phenylalanine. The earlier analysis of 450 to 750 of the donors excluded any sequence lacking an unambiguous match to a single V gene segment. In an earlier analysis of several hundred of the donors, V segments were called functional above 56.7% productive rearrangements and were called segregating when the between-donor standard deviation exceeded 5%. A statistical classification framework was built for diagnosing cytomegalovirus status from the catalog of TCR beta chain sequences. In a later analysis, V and J genes were assigned by comparing TCR nucleotide sequences against IMGT/GENE-DB human TR gene sequences. A later analysis assigned CDR3 sequences and most-parsimonious VDJ recombination scenarios with the TCRdist pipeline. In a later analysis, each TCR beta chain was defined by its CDR3 amino acid sequence together with its V-gene family, and reads lacking a unique V-gene family were excluded. A later analysis removed 500 to 600 highly shared, low-generation-probability nucleotide sequences to deal with suspected cross-contamination and a sequencing artifact. In a later analysis, a clonal expansion index was calculated for each public chain from normalized within-repertoire ranks of inferred template counts. Generation probabilities in a later analysis came from a VDJ recombination model fitted to out-of-frame rearrangements, and those results were checked against IGoR. Hypergeometric tests were used in a later analysis to score TCR-TCR, TCR-HLA and TCR-CMV co-occurrence, with a repertoire-size bias correction applied to the TCR pairs. In a later analysis, false discovery rates were estimated by permuting HLA or CMV assignments 20 times. In a later analysis, co-occurring TCRs were grouped with DBSCAN, and TCRdist sequence similarity was added when clustering was performed within HLA-allele-positive subsets. Co-occurrence clustering excluded repertoires with fewer than 30,000 or more than 120,000 public chains, plus five with anomalous nucleotide sharing. TCRdb mirrors the immuneACCESS table, restricted to in-frame sequences. Some clones are absent from its copies; in checked studies, under half trace to an unresolved V gene, and the reason for the others is unknown. Clonal size and the V and J genes are those of that table, whereas D and trimming came from the DNA. For this sample there are roughly 120,000 clones; 60% to 85% appear just once. Less than 3% of the sample comes from the top ten.

Study-level results and caveats: In a later analysis, several top co-occurrence clusters were reported to appear linked to parvovirus B19, influenza, CMV and Epstein-Barr virus. A further reported finding was that TCR beta sequences accurately predicted the HLA-A and HLA-B alleles for most subjects in the first cohort. Roughly 17 rarely observed V segments, including chromosome 9 orphons, were excluded from the earlier analysis of some 590 of the donors because counts were too low. In an earlier analysis of more than 500 of the donors, most TCR beta V segments appeared in productive rearrangements about 87% or about 30% of the time, broadly matching IMGT annotations. The authors suggested that the approach could potentially be extended to other disease states and immunological phenotypes. Cytomegalovirus status was reported to be diagnosed by the classifier with high specificity and sensitivity in both the original and validation cohorts. Correlated functional status among segregating V segments might reflect linkage disequilibrium, but an unknown experimental factor could not be ruled out. In this cohort, only TCR beta chains were sequenced, and detectable features were limited by the absence of alpha or paired-chain data. A later genetic analysis associated a missense DCLRE1C variant with V-gene and J-gene trimming of TCR beta chains, and an independent cohort replicated the association. A few of the identified cytomegalovirus-associated TCR beta chains were confirmed in vitro to be specific for cytomegalovirus antigens. In a later genetic analysis, fewer N-insertions in productive TCRs were reported among donors in an Asian-associated ancestry cluster than the roughly 700-donor mean. The study gave a list of 150 to 200 TCR beta chains associated with cytomegalovirus. Most TCR sequences were seen in very few donors, while some public TCRs were found in many individuals. Sequencing depth was assumed to be roughly uniform across donors in the presence/absence analyses, though that assumption may not hold. In a later analysis, TCR association rates were found to vary across HLA loci, with the most associated TCRs seen for DRB1 alleles and the fewest for HLA-C alleles. CMV serostatus was the only immune exposure information available for the cohort. In a later analysis, about 16,000 TCR beta sequences were associated with specific HLA alleles at a false discovery rate of 0.05. Compared with equally common non-associated chains, HLA-associated TCR beta chains in a later analysis were more clonally expanded and had lower generation probabilities. When HLA alleles, especially DR and DQ, strongly co-occurred, TCR associations were difficult to assign to individual alleles. Most CMV-associated TCR beta chains appeared to be HLA-restricted in a later analysis, and the HLA associations seemed to be driven largely by CMV exposure. A cluster of highly shared sequence variants was judged likely to be a technical artifact of the sequencing pipeline. Some IMGT-functional V segments, including TRBV6-2 and TRBV6-3, could not be told apart with the 87-base-pair reads, so those segments were excluded. Because some donors lacked HLA typing at each locus, the association tests relied only on the typed subset.

Trimming at the junction amounts to 1 base on V and 4 bases on J, and the germline ends lie 5 bases apart. Looking up the germline V gene (reference sequence) yields CDR1 LNHDA and CDR2 SQIVND. The CDR3 runs 13 amino acids, cysteine and phenylalanine included. Only the CDR3 part of the read is kept: 39 bases, read in frame from the first base. About this clone itself: Its antigen specificity is not known. Base qualities are not recorded, but no much larger clone differs from it by a single base.

Material for sequencing was PBMCs. This sequence was found in a woman between 40 and 55 years old in good health and CMV-seropositive. The V gene is TRBV19 and the J gene is TRBJ1-5; no D gene can be assigned with confidence. The sequenced DNA: TGTGCCAGTAGTATAGTGGAGAATCAGCCCCAGCATTTT. The resulting protein is CASSIVENQPQHF. Full variable domain (CDR3 extended with the reference TRBV19 and TRBJ1-5 proteins): DGGITQSPKYLFRKEGQNVTLSCEQNLNHDAMYWYRQDPGQGLRLIYYSQIVNDFQKGDIAEGYSVSREKKESFPLTVTSAQKNPTAFYLCASSIVENQPQHFGDGTRLSIL.